These 16 T cell receptor beta chains were all obtained from the same sample, sequenced in a study of T cell changes during pregnancy in multiple sclerosis. Method: immunoSEQ multiplex PCR; TCRdb's copy keeps in-frame clones and lacks some. This sample has fewer than 150,000 clones, with roughly 97% found just once. The sequences come from peripheral blood, collected after pregnancy. The origin of the receptors is a female donor with multiple sclerosis, enrolled in a pregnancy study.

The chain is built from TRBV30 and TRBJ2-3; 11 positions agree with TRBD1. Losses at the gene ends were 2 bases for V and 11 bases for J; bases not matched to a gene: 15. CDR1 is GTSNPN and CDR2 is SVGIG in the germline V gene (reference sequence). There are 16 residues in the CDR3. The CDR3 here is CAWSTSRGTGGLRQYF. The CDR3 DNA reads as TGTGCCTGGAGTACTAGTCGCGGGACAGGGGGGCTAAGGCAGTATTTT.

This chain joins TRBV11-2 and TRBJ2-7; 12 positions agree with TRBD2. V lost 4 bases to trimming and J lost 3 bases; unmatched junction nucleotides: 10. Germline V CDR1 and CDR2: SGHAT, FQNNGV. The CDR3 runs to 17 residues. The CDR3 sequence: CASSSLAGGPSLYEQYF. The DNA for the CDR3 is TGTGCCAGCAGCTCCCTAGCGGGAGGGCCAAGTCTCTACGAGCAGTACTTC.

The chain uses TRBV4-2 and TRBJ2-2; possibly TRBD1 for D (6 bases). This CDR3 comprises 15 residues. The germline V and J ends were trimmed by 4 bases and 7 bases, with 16 bases remaining between them. Germline values: CDR1 LGHNA, CDR2 YNFKEQ. This CDR3 is CASSPSGVIFGELFF. Here the CDR3 DNA reads TGTGCCAGCAGCCCCTCAGGGGTTATATTCGGGGAGCTGTTTTTT.

The chain recombines TRBV5-4 with TRBJ2-2; 7 bases are shared with TRBD1. This CDR3 has 15 amino acids. Looked up from germline, CDR1 is SGHNT and CDR2 is YYREEE (reference sequence). Trimming cost V 4 bases and J 4 bases; bases outside gene matches: 7. This CDR3 is CASSPGQTFTGELFF. CDR3 coding DNA: TGTGCCAGCAGCCCGGGACAGACCTTCACCGGGGAGCTGTTTTTT. Based on the CDR3 plus reference TRBV5-4 and TRBJ2-2, the full variable domain is ETGVTQSPTHLIKTRGQQVTLRCSSQSGHNTVSWYQQALGQGPQFIFQYYREEENGRGNFPPRFSGLQFPNYSSELNVNALELDDSALYLCASSPGQTFTGELFFGEGSRLTVL.

For the CDR3, the DNA is TGCGCCAGCAGCTCAATAGCGGGAGAGACAGATACGCAGTATTTT. Amino acids: CASSSIAGETDTQYF. J is TRBJ2-3 and V is TRBV5-1; 9 nucleotides line up with TRBD2. Germline CDR1 SGHRS, CDR2 YFSETQ. The CDR3 has 15 residues. V lost 3 bases to trimming and J lost 3 bases; unmatched junction nucleotides: 5.

The rearrangement links TRBV5-1 to TRBJ2-3, with TRBD1 identical over 8 bases. CDR1 SGHRS and CDR2 YFSETQ come from the germline V gene. The CDR3 is made up of 14 amino acids. The trim removed 4 bases at V and 3 bases at J, leaving 4 bases unmatched. This CDR3 is CASSTDRVTDTQYF. CDR3 coding DNA: TGCGCCAGCAGCACGGACAGGGTAACAGATACGCAGTATTTT.

V and J are TRBV7-6 and TRBJ1-2; D uncertain. The CDR3 sequence is 17 residues long. Trimming took off 1 base at V and 0 bases at J, with 15 bases between the two ends. Germline values: CDR1 SGHVS, CDR2 FNYEAQ. The CDR3 nucleotides are TGTGCCAGCAGCTTAGTTGGCAGAGGTATAGCTAACTATGGCTACACCTTC. Translation: CASSLVGRGIANYGYTF.

The chain carries TRBV7-9 and TRBJ2-4, with D perhaps matching TRBD2 (6 bases). The length of the CDR3 is 18 residues. Trimming stripped 2 bases from V and 0 bases from J, with 17 bases between. The germline gives CDR1 SEHNR, CDR2 FQNEAQ (reference sequence). The CDR3 coding sequence is TGTGCCAGCAGCTTATTAGGTGGAGGGGTTGGAGCCAAAAACATTCAGTACTTC. This gives the protein CASSLLGGGVGAKNIQYF.

The gene calls are TRBV7-2 and TRBJ2-7; 7 bases align to TRBD1. Germline values: CDR1 SGHTA, CDR2 FQGNSA. Trimming removed 2 bases from V and 7 bases from J; junction bases left unmatched: 5. The CDR3 length is 13 residues. The CDR3 region is CASSLTSGGEQYF. The CDR3 DNA is TGTGCCAGCAGCTTAACATCAGGGGGTGAGCAGTACTTC.

This chain uses TRBV6-1 with TRBJ1-1; maybe TRBD1 (6 bases). The CDR3 consists of 13 residues. Germline assignment: CDR1 MNHNS and CDR2 SASEGT. V shed 6 bases and J shed 0 bases, with 8 bases lying between them. DNA for the CDR3: TGTGCCAGCAGGGACAGTATGAACACTGAAGCTTTCTTT. It is translated as CASRDSMNTEAFF.

The chain joins TRBV6-1 to TRBJ2-2; D is undetermined. This CDR3 has 14 amino acids. With 2 bases removed from V and 5 bases from J, the gap between germline ends came to 9 bases. Germline loops: CDR1 MNHNS, CDR2 SASEGT. In nucleotides, the CDR3 is TGTGCCAGCAGTGAACAGGCGCTTACCGGGGAGCTGTTTTTT. Translation gives CASSEQALTGELFF.

The genes are TRBV28 and TRBJ2-7, with 10 positions matching TRBD2. Germline V CDR1 and CDR2: MDHEN, SYDVKM. This CDR3 contains 16 residues. With V trimmed by 6 bases and J by 0 bases, 8 bases remained unmatched. CDR3 DNA sequence: TGTGCCAGCAGCCCACCTAGCGGGAGTAACTCCTACGAGCAGTACTTC. Protein sequence: CASSPPSGSNSYEQYF.

This chain links TRBV6-5 with TRBJ1-1; 11 bases map to TRBD1. The CDR3 covers 13 residues. CDR1 is MNHEY, CDR2 SVGAGI, per germline. The trim removed 5 bases at V and 6 bases at J, leaving 2 bases unmatched. The CDR3 reads CASSRTGGAEAFF. In nucleotides, the CDR3 is TGTGCCAGCAGTCGGACAGGGGGCGCTGAAGCTTTCTTT.

The chain combines TRBV27 with TRBJ2-2; no reliable D call. Trimming took 5 bases from V and 3 from J, leaving 10 bases between them. CDR3 length equals 14 residues. Looked up from germline, CDR1 is MNHEY and CDR2 is SMNVEV (reference sequence). In DNA, the CDR3 is TGTGCCAGCAGTCCGTCTCCTTACACCGGGGAGCTGTTTTTT. Protein product: CASSPSPYTGELFF.

The chain combines TRBV28 with TRBJ2-7; 7 nucleotides line up with TRBD2. This CDR3 contains 14 residues. Trimming at V came to 2 bases and at J to 3 bases, leaving 4 bases not matched to a gene. CDR1 and CDR2 from the germline V gene are MDHEN and SYDVKM. The CDR3 DNA reads TGTGCCAGCAGTTTACGCGGGAGTTACTACGAGCAGTACTTC. Its translation: CASSLRGSYYEQYF.

V and J are TRBV6-1 and TRBJ2-7; 7 bases map to TRBD1. With V trimmed by 3 bases and J by 5 bases, 10 bases remained unmatched. Germline V gives CDR1 MNHNS, CDR2 SASEGT. This CDR3 spans 15 amino acids. This CDR3 is CASSEGTAYPHEQYF. CDR3 sequence (DNA): TGTGCCAGCAGTGAGGGGACAGCCTACCCCCACGAGCAGTACTTC.